This T cell receptor beta chain was captured in a study of cytomegalovirus exposure and HLA in healthy donors. The overall study: Most genotyped donors, around 86% of some 400, had Caucasian-associated genetic ancestry. General study findings and limits: A link between a missense DCLRE1C variant and TCR beta V- and J-gene trimming emerged from a later analysis.

Participants comprised healthy donors of bone marrow. With 60 Vbeta and 13 Jbeta primers, the PCR was carried out. The data were produced by immunoSEQ multiplex PCR, yet TCRdb's version contains in-frame clones alone and is incomplete. The table shows 150,000 to 180,000 clones, with 60% to 75% occurring only once. Comment on this clone: What it recognizes is unknown.

This TCR came from a man in his late teens or twenties in good health and CMV-seronegative. Sequenced: PBMCs.

CDR3 DNA sequence: TGTGCCAGCAGCTTAGAGGGACAGGGGACAAACACCATATATTTT. Its protein product is CASSLEGQGTNTIYF. This sequence joins TRBV7-2 and TRBJ1-3; 10 nucleotides align to TRBD1. The CDR3 contains 15 residues. Trimming at V came to 1 base and at J to 6 bases, leaving 3 bases not matched to a gene. In germline, CDR1 is SGHTA, CDR2 FQGNSA.